The entry that follows covers one T cell receptor beta chain sequence. Its antigen is undetermined. This entry is derived from a study of OX40 agonist ivuxolimab in advanced cancers. Overall study: Enrollees could have had prior anti-PD-1, anti-PD-L1 or anti-CTLA-4 therapy, which around 40% had received. General observations from the study: Those patients achieving a partial response at 0.1-3.0 mg/kg showed among the lowest clonal expansion.

Measured with immunoSEQ multiplex PCR; TCRdb has only the in-frame clones, and not every one. In the table there are nearly 80,000 clones, just under 85% of which are singletons. CDR1 and CDR2 (germline): LNHDA, SQIVND (reference sequence). The germline V and J ends were trimmed by 2 bases and 1 base, with 19 bases remaining between them. The CDR3 spans 18 residues. This material consisted of CD4+ or CD8+ T cells sorted from blood, taken in a trial of the OX40 agonist ivuxolimab. The chain carries TRBV19 and TRBJ2-3; no clear D. The sequence came from an adult with an advanced solid tumor such as melanoma, head and neck, liver or kidney cancer. The DNA for the CDR3 is TGTGCCAGTAGTATACCCCTTATTTTGGGTGGGGGCACAGATACGCAGTATTTT. It specifies CASSIPLILGGGTDTQYF. The entire variable domain, with the rest obtained from reference TRBV19 and TRBJ2-3, is as follows: DGGITQSPKYLFRKEGQNVTLSCEQNLNHDAMYWYRQDPGQGLRLIYYSQIVNDFQKGDIAEGYSVSREKKESFPLTVTSAQKNPTAFYLCASSIPLILGGGTDTQYFGPGTRLTVL.